The next 23 T cell receptor beta chains were all read from a single sample in a study of Ad26.COV2.S vaccination and SARS-CoV-2 variants. The treatment: about 20 received Ad26.COV2.S at low or high dose, single or two shots; five or six received placebo; per-sample allocation not given. Day 63 following the first vaccine or placebo injection was when the samples were taken. Assay: immunoSEQ multiplex PCR; the TCRdb copy retains only in-frame clones and omits some. The data contain about 420,000 clones, roughly 90% of them singletons. Specimen: peripheral blood, collected in a trial of Ad26.COV2.S vaccine versus placebo. The receptors originated from a person aged 18 to 65 who received the Ad26.COV2.S COVID-19 vaccine or a placebo.

The chain links TRBV10-3 to TRBJ2-7, with D perhaps matching TRBD1 or TRBD2 (6 bases each). Germline loops: CDR1 ENHRY, CDR2 SYGVKD. Trimming took off 0 bases at V and 5 bases at J, with 14 bases between the two ends. The CDR3 has 15 amino acids. The CDR3 protein is CAISESRGAVNEQYF. CDR3 DNA sequence: TGTGCCATCAGTGAGTCGAGGGGGGCAGTCAACGAGCAGTACTTC.

This clone was seen a handful of times. The chain employs TRBV5-1 and TRBJ2-1; TRBD1 matches at 7 bases. Germline CDR1 is SGHRS and CDR2 is YFSETQ. The V and J ends lost 0 bases and 3 bases, in that order; junction bases with no gene match: 3. The length of the CDR3 is 15 residues. CDR3 nucleotide sequence: TGCGCCAGCAGCTTGGGACAGGGTTACTACAATGAGCAGTTCTTC. It specifies CASSLGQGYYNEQFF. Supplemented by reference TRBV5-1 and TRBJ2-1, the full variable domain reads KAGVTQTPRYLIKTRGQQVTLSCSPISGHRSVSWYQQTPGQGLQFLFEYFSETQRNKGNFPGRFSGRQFSNSRSEMNVSTLELGDSALYLCASSLGQGYYNEQFFGPGTRLTVL.

This clone was counted between two and nine times. The genes are TRBV3-1 (or the pseudogene TRBV3-2) and TRBJ1-4; D uncertain. Trimming pared 0 bases from V and 8 bases from J, leaving 7 bases between. CDR1 is LGHDT and CDR2 is YNNKEL in the germline V gene (reference sequence). The CDR3 contains 13 residues. The CDR3 DNA is TGTGCCAGCAGCCAAGACAGGACCGAAAAACTGTTTTTT. It yields the protein CASSQDRTEKLFF.

J is TRBJ2-7 and V is TRBV6-5, with 8 bases matching TRBD1. Trimming took 0 bases from V and 0 from J; bases not matched to a gene: 1. The CDR3 has 15 residues. Germline V gives CDR1 MNHEY, CDR2 SVGAGI. The CDR3 coding sequence is TGTGCCAGCAGTTACTCCGGGACAGGCTCCTACGAGCAGTACTTC. This gives the protein CASSYSGTGSYEQYF.

This clone was seen a single time. CDR3 protein: CAIRDRVNNSGNTIYF. The CDR3 DNA follows: TGTGCCATCAGGGACAGGGTAAATAACTCTGGAAACACCATATATTTT. The chain uses TRBV10-3 and TRBJ1-3; 8 bases are a match to TRBD1. The CDR3 is 16 amino acids. With 6 bases clipped from V and 0 bases from J, the junction kept 7 bases outside the gene matches. The V gene's germline CDR1 is ENHRY and CDR2 SYGVKD.

DNA for the CDR3: TGTGCCAGCAGCCCGACAGGGGGCACAAACTATGGCTACACCTTC. It specifies CASSPTGGTNYGYTF. The chain couples TRBV5-6 to TRBJ1-2; 10 bases fit TRBD1. CDR1 and CDR2 (germline): SGHDT, YYEEEE. The length of the CDR3 is 15 residues. V lost 4 bases and J lost 2; bases outside the gene matches: 5.

J is TRBJ1-5 and V is TRBV5-5; 7 bases are shared with TRBD1. The CDR3 covers 15 residues. V was pared by 3 bases and J by 2 bases, with 5 bases of the junction left unmatched. The V gene's germline CDR1 is SGHKS and CDR2 YYEKEE (reference sequence). The CDR3 reads CASSSITGGNQPQHF. The CDR3 DNA reads as TGTGCCAGCAGCTCCATTACAGGGGGCAATCAGCCCCAGCATTTT.

The V call is TRBV4-2, the J call TRBJ2-5; perhaps TRBD1 as D (5 bases). Trimming took off 4 bases at V and 2 bases at J, with 32 bases between the two ends. The CDR3 runs to 21 residues. Per germline, CDR1 LGHNA and CDR2 YNFKEQ. The CDR3 DNA sequence: TGTGCCAGCAGCCTAATGAATAGGCTTTTATCGGTACAGGAGCCTCAAGAGACCCAGTACTTC. Amino acid sequence: CASSLMNRLLSVQEPQETQYF.

The chain couples TRBV4-1 to TRBJ1-1; no reliable D call. The CDR3 extends over 18 amino acids. The germline V and J ends were trimmed by 0 bases and 4 bases, with 21 bases remaining between them. The V gene's germline CDR1 is MGHRA and CDR2 YSYEKL. CDR3 region: CASSQDLGITTKRTEAFF. As DNA, the CDR3 is TGCGCCAGCAGCCAAGATCTCGGGATCACGACGAAACGCACTGAAGCTTTCTTT.

The chain recombines TRBV7-8 with TRBJ1-2; D is uncertain. The CDR3 totals 14 residues. Looked up from germline, CDR1 is SGHVS and CDR2 is FQNEAQ. Trimming shortened V by 2 bases and J by 8 bases, and 15 bases separated the two germline ends. The CDR3 nucleotides are TGTGCCAGCAGCTTACTGTCCCCAAGCAGAGGCTACACCTTC. It encodes CASSLLSPSRGYTF.

This clone was recorded once. The chain carries TRBV12-3 or TRBV12-4 and TRBJ1-5; D unresolved. The CDR3 covers 13 residues. V lost 7 bases, J lost 7 bases, and 14 bases lay in between. CDR3 protein: CASTPGGWQPQHF. DNA of the CDR3: TGTGCCAGCACCCCCGGAGGATGGCAGCCCCAGCATTTT.

V is TRBV6-5 and J is TRBJ1-4, with a possible D match to TRBD1 (6 bases). This CDR3 comprises 15 residues. The V end was cut by 5 bases, the J end by 3 bases, with 13 bases between. CDR1 MNHEY and CDR2 SVGAGI come from the germline V gene. The CDR3 loop reads CASSPRRGSNEKLFF. DNA for the CDR3: TGTGCCAGCAGTCCCCGGAGGGGGTCTAATGAAAAACTGTTTTTT.

The V and J genes are TRBV11-3 and TRBJ2-3; D gene unclear. Trimming took 3 bases from V and 2 from J, leaving 6 bases between them. The CDR3 totals 13 residues. From germline, CDR1 is SGHNT and CDR2 YENEEA. CDR3 sequence: CASSLETTDTQYF. As DNA, the CDR3 is TGTGCCAGCAGCTTGGAAACCACAGATACGCAGTATTTT.

CDR3 sequence (DNA): TGTGCCAGCTCCCTTACAGGGGAAGGAACTGAAGCTTTCTTT. Its translation is CASSLTGEGTEAFF. This chain links TRBV18 with TRBJ1-1; 7 bases are shared with TRBD1. The trim removed 6 bases at V and 5 bases at J, leaving 9 bases unmatched. This CDR3 has 14 amino acids. CDR1 is KGHSH and CDR2 is LQKENI in the germline V gene.

This sequence joins TRBV5-1 and TRBJ1-5, with D hard to call. This CDR3 contains 15 residues. With 4 bases removed from V and 0 bases from J, the gap between germline ends came to 11 bases. The germline CDR1 and CDR2 sequences are SGHRS and YFSETQ. In DNA, the CDR3 is TGCGCCAGCAGCATACAGAAATATAGCAATCAGCCCCAGCATTTT. Encoded protein: CASSIQKYSNQPQHF.

For the CDR3, the DNA is TGTGCCAGCAGTTTTTCGGGGCGTTCATTGGTTTCTGATACGCAGTATTTT. It encodes CASSFSGRSLVSDTQYF. This rearrangement joins TRBV28 to TRBJ2-3, with D perhaps TRBD1 or TRBD2 (5 bases each). Germline V lookup: CDR1 MDHEN, CDR2 SYDVKM. The CDR3 runs to 17 residues. V lost 3 bases, J lost 6 bases, and 22 bases lay in between. Supplemented by reference TRBV28 and TRBJ2-3, the full variable domain reads DVKVTQSSRYLVKRTGEKVFLECVQDMDHENMFWYRQDPGLGLRLIYFSYDVKMKEKGDIPEGYSVSREKKERFSLILESASTNQTSMYLCASSFSGRSLVSDTQYFGPGTRLTVL.

The chain recombines TRBV19 with TRBJ1-4, with D maybe TRBD1 (6 bases). Trimming took off 4 bases at V and 8 bases at J, with 17 bases between the two ends. The length of the CDR3 is 15 residues. From germline, CDR1 is LNHDA and CDR2 SQIVND (reference sequence). As DNA, the CDR3 is TGTGCCAGTAGTACCGGGACAAGGGCCAAGGAAAAACTGTTTTTT. Amino acids: CASSTGTRAKEKLFF.

This clone has only a few counts. This sequence joins TRBV7-9 and TRBJ2-7; unclear D gene. Trimming shortened V by 2 bases and J by 5 bases, and 4 bases separated the two germline ends. The CDR3 runs to 11 residues. The germline gives CDR1 SEHNR, CDR2 FQNEAQ (reference sequence). CDR3 nucleotide sequence: TGTGCCAGCAGCTTAATTCACGAGCAGTACTTC. As protein: CASSLIHEQYF.

The V and J genes are TRBV5-1 and TRBJ2-7; a weak D match, TRBD1 (5 bases). The CDR3 covers 15 residues. Germline loops: CDR1 SGHRS, CDR2 YFSETQ. V lost 2 bases to trimming and J lost 2 bases, with 14 bases between them. CDR3: CASSFSQGPTYEQYF. As DNA, the CDR3 is TGCGCCAGCAGCTTTTCGCAGGGTCCCACCTACGAGCAGTACTTC.

This chain joins TRBV28 and TRBJ1-5; 11 bases are a match to TRBD1. The CDR3 consists of 15 residues. The V segment lost 7 bases and the J segment 5 bases; nucleotides outside the gene matches: 7. The germline CDR1 and CDR2 sequences are MDHEN and SYDVKM. CDR3 amino acids: CASIRTGGYDQPQHF. In DNA, the CDR3 is TGTGCCAGCATTCGGACAGGGGGCTACGATCAGCCCCAGCATTTT.

The genes are TRBV27 and TRBJ2-1; tentative D call: TRBD2 (7 bases). The V gene's germline CDR1 is MNHEY and CDR2 SMNVEV (reference sequence). Trimming took 5 bases from V and 3 from J, leaving 29 bases between them. CDR3 length: 20 amino acids. CDR3 loop: CASSGPIPHGKGGVYNEQFF. In DNA, the CDR3 is TGTGCCAGCAGTGGCCCCATCCCACACGGAAAAGGGGGGGTCTACAATGAGCAGTTCTTC.

The chain is built from TRBV7-9 and TRBJ2-7, with D tentatively TRBD1 or TRBD2 (5 bases each). V shed 1 base and J shed 2 bases, with 12 bases lying between them. The CDR3 contains 15 residues. CDR1 is SEHNR and CDR2 is FQNEAQ in the germline V gene (reference sequence). Written as DNA, the CDR3 is TGTGCCAGCAGCTTAGGGTTGAGGGGAGCCTACGAGCAGTACTTC. Amino acid sequence: CASSLGLRGAYEQYF.

This clone was seen once. The rearrangement joins TRBV9 to TRBJ2-3, with unresolved D. This CDR3 spans 12 amino acids. CDR1 SGDLS and CDR2 YYNGEE come from the germline V gene. Deletions cut 0 bases from V and 6 bases from J, with 5 bases between. The CDR3 DNA sequence: TGTGCCAGCAGCGTAGATATGGATACGCAGTATTTT. Its translation: CASSVDMDTQYF.